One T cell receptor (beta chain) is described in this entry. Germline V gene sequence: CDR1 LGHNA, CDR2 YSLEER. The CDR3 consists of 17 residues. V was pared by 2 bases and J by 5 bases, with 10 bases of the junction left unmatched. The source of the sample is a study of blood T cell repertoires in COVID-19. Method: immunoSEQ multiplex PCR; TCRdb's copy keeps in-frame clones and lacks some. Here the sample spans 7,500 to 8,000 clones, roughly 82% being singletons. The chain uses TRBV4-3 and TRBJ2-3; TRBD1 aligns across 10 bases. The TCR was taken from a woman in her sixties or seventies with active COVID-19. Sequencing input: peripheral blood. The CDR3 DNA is TGCGCCAGCAGCCAAAGCCGAGGGACAGGGGAGGGAGATACGCAGTATTTT. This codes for CASSQSRGTGEGDTQYF.